This T cell receptor beta chain was obtained from a study of CD8 T cells in ankylosing spondylitis (dated by TCRdb to the late 2010s). About the study as a whole: T cell receptor beta repertoires were profiled in healthy donors and ankylosing spondylitis patients so that disease-linked TCR variants could be found. In total, the full study cohort was made up of roughly 110 healthy donors and approximately 27 ankylosing spondylitis patients. Peripheral blood was sampled, and synovial fluid was additionally collected from ankylosing spondylitis patients.

CDR1 DFQATT and CDR2 SNEGSKA are derived from the germline V gene (reference sequence). The CDR3 spans 13 residues, from the cysteine through the phenylalanine. Solely the CDR3 DNA is kept, with 39 bases framed from the first base. The germline ends are 12 bases apart after V is trimmed by 6 bases and J by 3 bases. This clonotype has ten or more counts. The antigen it binds to is not known. Base qualities were left out, and no much larger clone turns up one base away. Results the study describes overall, beyond this receptor: The disease-linked clones were reported to be significantly enriched in matched synovial fluid samples from ankylosing spondylitis patients. In peripheral blood, the disease-linked clones were found at relatively low frequencies and had a CD8+ phenotype. A TCR beta motif of 8 or 9 highly homologous amino acid variants appeared characteristic of blood from ankylosing spondylitis patients. Some motif variants were previously reported in synovial fluid and blood of reactive arthritis patients, suggesting common disease-initiation mechanisms.

The reads were generated on an Illumina HiSeq 2500. TCR beta libraries were prepared by quantitative 5'-RACE with molecular barcodes. In the authors' own workflow: To identify disease-linked TCR variants, a new computational method was used, one built on a probabilistic model of VDJ rearrangement. The raw public reads went through TCRdb reprocessing: fastp at Q25, MiXCR clone calling, in-frame beta chains kept. Identical CDR3 proteins give one entry, which carries the most common genes and DNA. TCRdb's processing, not the authors' own work, is the source of the V and J calls. For this sample there are 200,000 to 300,000 distinct CDR3 sequences; approximately 7.6% appear just once. The ten largest clones capture approximately 5% of the sample.

The chain is encoded by TRBV20-1 joined to TRBJ1-5; possibly the D gene is TRBD1, per 5 matching bases. This TCR was sampled from a female donor with ankylosing spondylitis or in good health (not recorded which). Sequenced input: blood, either unsorted or a sorted T cell fraction (not recorded which). The sequenced DNA: TGCAGTGCCCTGGACACATCCAATCAGCCCCAGCATTTT. Translated, it reads CSALDTSNQPQHF.